The next 32 T cell receptor beta chains were all read from a single sample in a study of identical twins. MiXCR was run by TCRdb on the 5' RACE reads, yielding one entry per CDR3 protein. This table has 400,000 to 550,000 distinct CDR3 sequences, 20% to 25% appearing once. The sample was also reused in another study, on T cells expressing NK-cell markers.

Sequenced material: CD4+ T cells sorted from blood. These receptors were taken from a woman between 18 and 29 years old in good health.

This clonotype was detected a few times. J is TRBJ2-3 and V is TRBV18; D is undetermined. The CDR3 length is 14 residues. V lost 3 bases and J lost 2, with 9 bases in between. Germline V gene sequence: CDR1 KGHSH, CDR2 LQKENI. The CDR3 DNA reads as TGTGCCAGCTCACCCCGGGCAACCACAGATACGCAGTATTTT. This codes for CASSPRATTDTQYF.

This clonotype was seen a handful of times. This chain links TRBV4-3 with TRBJ1-5, with D perhaps TRBD1 (5 bases). Trimming took 2 bases from V and 7 from J, leaving 15 bases between them. CDR3 size: 15 residues. Germline values: CDR1 LGHNA, CDR2 YSLEER. This CDR3 is CASSQSWGAGQPQHF. As DNA, the CDR3 is TGCGCCAGCAGCCAAAGTTGGGGCGCGGGGCAGCCCCAGCATTTT.

At least ten counts were recorded for this clonotype. The V gene is TRBV7-2, the J gene TRBJ2-1; possibly TRBD1 for D (6 bases). Germline lookup yields CDR1 SGHTA and CDR2 FQGNSA. The ends were cut back, 5 bases at V and 8 bases at J, with 16 bases in the middle. There are 14 residues in the CDR3. CDR3 region: CASSPGVAHDEQFF. The CDR3, as DNA: TGTGCCAGCAGCCCAGGGGTAGCGCACGATGAGCAGTTCTTC.

This rearrangement joins TRBV6-2 or TRBV6-3 to TRBJ2-7, with 10 bases aligning to TRBD2. CDR1 is MNHEY, CDR2 SVGEGT, per germline. The J segment lost 7 bases and the V segment lost 2 bases, leaving 11 bases of the junction unmatched. This CDR3 is 16 amino acids long. The CDR3 here is CASSYTTSGPSREQYF. CDR3 nucleotides: TGTGCCAGCAGTTACACGACTAGCGGGCCCTCGAGAGAGCAGTACTTC.

The chain joins TRBV11-2 to TRBJ2-3; 7 nucleotides match TRBD1. The germline gives CDR1 SGHAT, CDR2 FQNNGV. V lost 5 bases to trimming and J lost 3 bases; unmatched junction nucleotides: 8. The CDR3 covers 15 residues. Here the CDR3 reads CASSEGGRKTDTQYF. In DNA, the CDR3 is TGTGCCAGCAGCGAAGGGGGCCGGAAAACAGATACGCAGTATTTT.

This clonotype turned up a few times. CDR3 in DNA: TGTGCCAGCAGTTTAGCGCAAGGGGGCGCCCAGCATTTT. Its translation: CASSLAQGGAQHF. The chain employs TRBV12-3 or TRBV12-4 and TRBJ1-5; 7 nucleotides match TRBD1. The CDR3 runs 13 residues. The trim removed 0 bases at V and 11 bases at J, leaving 4 bases unmatched.

The V and J genes are TRBV5-1 and TRBJ2-3, with 9 bases identical to TRBD2. V lost 5 bases to trimming and J lost 6 bases; unmatched junction nucleotides: 10. The CDR3 is made up of 15 amino acids. The V gene's germline CDR1 is SGHRS and CDR2 YFSETQ. The CDR3 sequence is CASSIAGDSPDTQYF. The CDR3 nucleotides are TGCGCCAGCAGTATAGCGGGAGACAGCCCGGATACGCAGTATTTT.

V gene TRBV20-1 combines with J gene TRBJ2-3, with 7 bases aligning to TRBD2. CDR1 and CDR2 (germline): DFQATT, SNEGSKA (reference sequence). The CDR3 is 13 amino acids. Losses at the gene ends were 5 bases for V and 1 base for J; bases not matched to a gene: 3. The CDR3 DNA reads TGCAGTGCTTTTCTAGCGGGCACAGATACGCAGTATTTT. It encodes CSAFLAGTDTQYF.

This clonotype was recorded a few times. The J gene is TRBJ2-1, the V gene TRBV20-1; 9 bases agree with TRBD1. The germline V gene encodes CDR1 DFQATT and CDR2 SNEGSKA (reference sequence). V was pared by 4 bases and J by 7 bases, with 8 bases of the junction left unmatched. The CDR3 is 14 residues long. CDR3 bases: TGCAGTGCTATGGGTGACAGGGGGTTGAATGAGCAGTTCTTC. Its translation: CSAMGDRGLNEQFF.

This clonotype turned up a few times. The chain links TRBV19 to TRBJ2-5; 7 bases are shared with TRBD1. The CDR3 consists of 15 residues. With 7 bases clipped from V and 1 base from J, the junction kept 9 bases outside the gene matches. CDR1 and CDR2 (germline): LNHDA, SQIVND (reference sequence). DNA of the CDR3: TGTGCCAGTACTCCGGACAGGACCGGCCAAGAGACCCAGTACTTC. It translates to CASTPDRTGQETQYF.

This clonotype was seen only once. CDR3 sequence reads: CSARISTGLAGPYEQYF. The DNA of the CDR3 is TGCAGTGCTAGAATATCGACAGGACTAGCGGGGCCCTACGAGCAGTACTTC. V usage is TRBV20-1 and J usage is TRBJ2-7, with 12 positions matching TRBD2. V lost 2 bases to trimming and J lost 2 bases; unmatched junction nucleotides: 10. Germline values: CDR1 DFQATT, CDR2 SNEGSKA (reference sequence). There are 17 residues in the CDR3.

V and J are TRBV7-9 and TRBJ2-5; D possibly corresponds to TRBD2 (5 bases). Germline V gene data show CDR1 as SEHNR and CDR2 as FQNEAQ (reference sequence). V was cut by 5 bases and J by 2 bases, with 21 bases left in between. The CDR3 extends over 17 amino acids. This CDR3 reads CASSRGVAIPRQETQYF. CDR3 in DNA: TGTGCCAGCAGCCGGGGAGTAGCGATCCCCCGGCAAGAGACCCAGTACTTC.

The chain has TRBV6-5 and TRBJ2-3; the D gene is possibly TRBD1 (6 bases). This CDR3 is 15 amino acids long. Trimming took off 3 bases at V and 5 bases at J, with 15 bases between the two ends. Germline V gene lookup returns CDR1 MNHEY and CDR2 SVGAGI. The CDR3 loop is CASSYSRTARDTQYF. In DNA, the CDR3 is TGTGCCAGCAGTTATTCCAGGACAGCACGAGATACGCAGTATTTT.

The V call is TRBV20-1, the J call TRBJ2-7, with 7 bases that match TRBD1. The ends lost 0 bases at V and 6 bases at J; junction bases unmatched: 11. Germline CDR1 DFQATT, CDR2 SNEGSKA (reference sequence). There are 15 residues in the CDR3. The CDR3 coding sequence is TGCAGTGCTAGAGATCCAAGGACAGGTGAGGGCGAGCAGTACTTC. Amino acids: CSARDPRTGEGEQYF.

This clonotype was counted a few times. J is TRBJ1-2 and V is TRBV12-3 or TRBV12-4; 9 bases line up with TRBD1. The V gene end was trimmed by 6 bases and the J gene end by 3 bases; junction bases not matched to a gene: 5. The CDR3 is 14 amino acids. The CDR3 coding sequence is TGTGCCAGCAGGCCAAGACAGGGGGACTATGGCTACACCTTC. Its protein product is CASRPRQGDYGYTF.

This chain joins TRBV12-3 or TRBV12-4 and TRBJ1-1; D gene ambiguous. Trimming stripped 6 bases from V and 3 bases from J, with 11 bases between. The CDR3 runs to 13 residues. CDR3 sequence reads: CASRSSWYTEAFF. As DNA, the CDR3 is TGTGCCAGCAGATCCTCGTGGTACACTGAAGCTTTCTTT.

The V and J genes are TRBV5-1 and TRBJ2-3, with a weak D call TRBD2 (7 bases). Looked up from germline, CDR1 is SGHRS and CDR2 is YFSETQ. This CDR3 region has 18 residues. V was trimmed by 4 bases and J by 0 bases, leaving 21 bases between them. The CDR3 reads CASSPGLGGHSSTDTQYF. The DNA for the CDR3 is TGCGCCAGCAGCCCCGGTTTGGGGGGGCACTCCAGCACAGATACGCAGTATTTT.

The V call is TRBV5-1, the J call TRBJ1-1, with D hard to call. In germline, CDR1 is SGHRS, CDR2 YFSETQ. Trimming removed 0 bases at V and 1 base at J, with 7 bases between. The CDR3 has 14 amino acids. The CDR3 loop is CASSLGEPNTEAFF. The CDR3 nucleotides are TGCGCCAGCAGCTTGGGGGAGCCGAACACTGAAGCTTTCTTT.

The V gene is TRBV20-1, the J gene TRBJ2-1; 10 nucleotides line up with TRBD1. Germline V gene sequence: CDR1 DFQATT, CDR2 SNEGSKA (reference sequence). The CDR3 covers 14 residues. The ends lost 4 bases at V and 5 bases at J; junction bases unmatched: 5. CDR3 loop: CSATGQGNNNEQFF. Written as DNA, the CDR3 is TGCAGTGCTACGGGACAGGGGAATAACAATGAGCAGTTCTTC.

The chain combines TRBV5-1 with TRBJ1-3; D ambiguous. Germline V CDR1 and CDR2: SGHRS, YFSETQ. The CDR3 contains 14 residues. V lost 0 bases and J lost 0, with 4 bases in between. The CDR3 DNA is TGCGCCAGCAGCTTGGGCCCCTCTGGAAACACCATATATTTT. Its protein is CASSLGPSGNTIYF.

This clonotype showed up many times. The V gene is TRBV18, the J gene TRBJ2-3; the D is unclear. The germline V gene has CDR1 KGHSH and CDR2 LQKENI. The length of the CDR3 is 13 residues. The germline V and J ends were trimmed by 0 bases and 0 bases, with 1 base remaining between them. CDR3 DNA sequence: TGTGCCAGCTCACCACCTAGCACAGATACGCAGTATTTT. Translating gives CASSPPSTDTQYF. The full variable domain, rest sourced from reference TRBV18 and TRBJ2-3, is NAGVMQNPRHLVRRRGQEARLRCSPMKGHSHVYWYRQLPEEGLKFMVYLQKENIIDESGMPKERFSAEFPKEGPSILRIQQVVRGDSAAYFCASSPPSTDTQYFGPGTRLTVL.

The rearrangement links TRBV24-1 to TRBJ2-7; 11 positions match TRBD1. Germline lookup yields CDR1 KGHDR and CDR2 SFDVKD. The CDR3 has 16 amino acids. V lost 3 bases to trimming and J lost 2 bases; unmatched junction nucleotides: 5. This CDR3 is CATSDPGTGGTYEQYF. DNA for the CDR3: TGTGCCACCAGTGATCCTGGGACAGGGGGGACCTACGAGCAGTACTTC.

This chain uses TRBV29-1 with TRBJ1-2, with TRBD1 as a possible D gene (5 bases). The CDR3 extends over 14 amino acids. Germline CDR1 and CDR2: SQVTM and ANQGSEA. Trimming stripped 8 bases from V and 2 bases from J, with 18 bases between. CDR3 DNA sequence: TGCAGCCTCGAGAGAGGGGTGGAGAACTATGGCTACACCTTC. Protein product: CSLERGVENYGYTF.

This clonotype was detected only a few times. The chain couples TRBV7-6 to TRBJ2-7; 11 bases are a match to TRBD2. Trimming removed 4 bases from V and 3 bases from J; junction bases left unmatched: 5. Germline-derived CDR1 and CDR2 are SGHVS and FNYEAQ. This CDR3 contains 15 residues. The CDR3 bases are TGTGCCAGCAGCTCATATAGCGGGGGGGGCTACGAGCAGTACTTC. Translated, it gives CASSSYSGGGYEQYF.

This clonotype was observed a few times. The chain has TRBV30 and TRBJ1-4; D is ambiguous. V was clipped by 4 bases and J by 8 bases, with 14 bases between them. This CDR3 has 13 residues. In germline, CDR1 is GTSNPN, CDR2 SVGIG (reference sequence). The CDR3 is CAWNRGWMEKLFF. The CDR3 DNA sequence: TGTGCCTGGAACCGAGGGTGGATGGAAAAACTGTTTTTT.

This clonotype was seen a few times. The rearrangement links TRBV2 to TRBJ1-1; D gene uncertain. Germline CDR1 SNHLY, CDR2 FYNNEI. The CDR3 sequence is 13 residues long. Trimming left V 5 bases short and J 1 base short, with 8 bases between. The CDR3 nucleotides read TGTGCCAGCAGTTCGGAGGGGAACACTGAAGCTTTCTTT. Protein: CASSSEGNTEAFF.

The genes are TRBV2 and TRBJ2-7; D uncertain. Germline-derived CDR1 and CDR2 are SNHLY and FYNNEI. This CDR3 comprises 13 residues. V gave up 11 bases and J gave up 3 bases, with 17 bases separating them. The CDR3 DNA sequence: TGTGCCGGCAAACGGTCGCAACTCTACGAGCAGTACTTC. This codes for CAGKRSQLYEQYF.

This clonotype was observed a handful of times. The chain couples TRBV5-1 to TRBJ2-7; D unresolved. Germline V gene data show CDR1 as SGHRS and CDR2 as YFSETQ. The CDR3 is 15 residues long. Trimming removed 4 bases from V and 0 bases from J, with 14 bases in between. As DNA, the CDR3 is TGCGCCAGCAGCAGTAACCCGACGGGCTCCTACGAGCAGTACTTC. This translates into CASSSNPTGSYEQYF.

The V gene is TRBV6-5, the J gene TRBJ2-1, with 10 positions matching TRBD2. Germline V gene sequence: CDR1 MNHEY, CDR2 SVGAGI. The ends lost 2 bases at V and 4 bases at J; junction bases unmatched: 2. CDR3 length: 15 residues. The CDR3 bases are TGTGCCAGCAGTTACCAGCGGGGGGGTTACAATGAGCAGTTCTTC. Protein product: CASSYQRGGYNEQFF.

The genes are TRBV20-1 and TRBJ2-3; tentatively, D is TRBD2 (6 bases). The germline V gene encodes CDR1 DFQATT and CDR2 SNEGSKA (reference sequence). The CDR3 is made up of 14 amino acids. Deletions cut 3 bases from V and 4 bases from J, with 14 bases between. DNA of the CDR3: TGCAGTGCTAGGGTCGCGGGGAGTCCAGATACGCAGTATTTT. Protein sequence: CSARVAGSPDTQYF.

The J gene is TRBJ2-5, the V gene TRBV7-6; 8 bases fit TRBD2. V was pared by 1 base and J by 5 bases, with 6 bases of the junction left unmatched. Germline lookup yields CDR1 SGHVS and CDR2 FNYEAQ. The CDR3 is 15 residues long. The CDR3 DNA sequence: TGTGCCAGCAGCTTAGGCAGCGGGAGCAGCGAGACCCAGTACTTC. The encoded protein is CASSLGSGSSETQYF.

This clonotype came up a few times. CDR3 DNA sequence: TGCAGTGCAACCCCCGAGGGTGAGCAGTTCTTC. This translates into CSATPEGEQFF. The chain combines TRBV20-1 with TRBJ2-1; D may be TRBD2 (5 bases). The V end was cut by 6 bases, the J end by 9 bases, with 12 bases between. From germline, CDR1 is DFQATT and CDR2 SNEGSKA (reference sequence). The CDR3 runs 11 residues.